The 28 T cell receptor beta chains reported below all come from one sample, sequenced in a study of vaccination effects on CD4 cells after COVID-19. No antigen is known for these receptors. In the ViraFEST assay, antigen-specific CD4+ clonotypes were identified by expansion after peptide-pool stimulation. Scientists isolated CD4+ T cells after an approximately 10-day culture period ended. Vaccinated participants had no history of SARS-CoV-2 infection and tested negative for nucleocapsid antibodies. Only in-frame clones appear in the TCRdb table, and some are missing; sequencing was by immunoSEQ multiplex PCR. The table lists around 60,000 clones, 76% of them singletons. The sequencing here drew on CD4+ T cells from PBMCs cultured with HCoV-NL63 spike peptides, taken before COVID-19 vaccination. These receptor sequences come from a human donor who received a COVID-19 vaccine.

This clone was observed at least ten times. The CDR3 sequence is CASNLTGVSNQPQHF. The CDR3 DNA is TGTGCCAGCAACTTGACAGGGGTTAGCAATCAGCCCCAGCATTTT. This chain joins TRBV14 and TRBJ1-5, with 8 bases that match TRBD1. With 7 bases clipped from V and 0 bases from J, the junction kept 5 bases outside the gene matches. Germline V lookup: CDR1 SGHDN, CDR2 FVKESK. This CDR3 spans 15 amino acids.

The genes are TRBV10-2 and TRBJ2-5; D is uncertain. Looked up from germline, CDR1 is WSHSY and CDR2 is SAAADI. V gave up 4 bases and J gave up 2 bases, with 8 bases separating them. CDR3 length: 13 amino acids. The CDR3 is CASSVSSQETQYF. CDR3 nucleotides: TGCGCCAGCAGTGTATCCTCGCAAGAGACCCAGTACTTC.

V gene TRBV5-1 combines with J gene TRBJ2-1; D is perhaps TRBD2 (5 bases). V gave up 3 bases and J gave up 2 bases, with 21 bases separating them. Germline-derived CDR1 and CDR2 are SGHRS and YFSETQ. CDR3 length: 18 amino acids. The chain's CDR3 is CASSSLLGGLTTYNEQFF. In DNA, the CDR3 is TGCGCCAGCAGCTCCCTCCTAGGTGGACTCACTACCTACAATGAGCAGTTCTTC. The full variable domain, with the rest looked up from reference TRBV5-1 and TRBJ2-1, is KAGVTQTPRYLIKTRGQQVTLSCSPISGHRSVSWYQQTPGQGLQFLFEYFSETQRNKGNFPGRFSGRQFSNSRSEMNVSTLELGDSALYLCASSSLLGGLTTYNEQFFGPGTRLTVL.

The J gene is TRBJ1-3, the V gene TRBV5-1; tentative D call: TRBD1 (5 bases). V dropped 0 bases and J dropped 2 bases, with 9 bases sitting between them. The CDR3 is 15 residues long. Germline V gene data show CDR1 as SGHRS and CDR2 as YFSETQ. This CDR3 reads CASSLGQGPGNTIYF. The CDR3 bases are TGCGCCAGCAGCTTGGGGCAGGGTCCTGGAAACACCATATATTTT.

The chain employs TRBV5-8 and TRBJ1-1; D may be TRBD1 (6 bases). The V end lost 7 bases, the J end lost 5 bases, and 15 bases lay between the germline ends. The CDR3 consists of 13 residues. The germline V gene encodes CDR1 SGHTS and CDR2 YDEGEE. CDR3 sequence (DNA): TGTGCCAGCCACAGGGTTGTTGTAACTGAAGCTTTCTTT. Translation gives CASHRVVVTEAFF.

V and J are TRBV18 and TRBJ1-1; TRBD1 aligns across 8 bases. The CDR3 is 16 residues long. With V trimmed by 6 bases and J by 4 bases, 13 bases remained unmatched. From germline, CDR1 is KGHSH and CDR2 LQKENI. The DNA for the CDR3 is TGTGCCAGCTCCCCAAACCGACGGACAGGGACCACTGAAGCTTTCTTT. The encoded protein is CASSPNRRTGTTEAFF.

The CDR3: CASSVAGFTDTQYF. CDR3 DNA sequence: TGCGCCAGCAGCGTAGCGGGGTTCACAGATACGCAGTATTTT. The genes are TRBV5-1 and TRBJ2-3, with 8 bases lining up with TRBD2. In germline, CDR1 is SGHRS, CDR2 YFSETQ. The CDR3 contains 14 residues. Trimming removed 4 bases from V and 2 bases from J; junction bases left unmatched: 3.

The CDR3 region has the DNA TGTGCCAGCTCACCAGCGGGAAGTAGGGAGCTGTTTTTT. Its protein product is CASSPAGSRELFF. This chain joins TRBV18 and TRBJ2-2, with D perhaps matching TRBD2 (6 bases). V lost 2 bases and J 9 bases, leaving 10 bases between the germline ends. The length of the CDR3 is 13 residues. The germline V gene has CDR1 KGHSH and CDR2 LQKENI.

In DNA, the CDR3 is TGTGCCAGCAGCTACGCAGGGGTCCCTCAGCCCCAGCATTTT. Translating gives CASSYAGVPQPQHF. This sequence joins TRBV5-6 and TRBJ1-5, with D tentatively TRBD1 (6 bases). This CDR3 region has 14 residues. Deletions cut 3 bases from V and 6 bases from J, with 13 bases between. Germline CDR1 and CDR2: SGHDT and YYEEEE. The full variable domain, in which reference TRBV5-6 and TRBJ1-5 provide the parts outside the CDR3, is DAGVTQSPTHLIKTRGQQVTLRCSPKSGHDTVSWYQQALGQGPQFIFQYYEEEERQRGNFPDRFSGHQFPNYSSELNVNALLLGDSALYLCASSYAGVPQPQHFGDGTRLSIL.

This chain uses TRBV18 with TRBJ1-3; 9 nucleotides align to TRBD1. With V trimmed by 3 bases and J by 6 bases, 9 bases remained unmatched. There are 16 residues in the CDR3. Germline V gene data show CDR1 as KGHSH and CDR2 as LQKENI. CDR3 DNA sequence: TGTGCCAGCTCACCGGGACAGGGTGCAGACCTAAACACCATATATTTT. As protein: CASSPGQGADLNTIYF.

This chain links TRBV5-5 with TRBJ2-3, with 7 bases matching TRBD1. Per germline, CDR1 SGHKS and CDR2 YYEKEE (reference sequence). This CDR3 spans 14 amino acids. The V segment lost 5 bases and the J segment 2 bases; nucleotides outside the gene matches: 5. CDR3 DNA: TGTGCCAGCAGTTTGACAGGGCCCACAGATACGCAGTATTTT. Protein sequence: CASSLTGPTDTQYF.

The rearrangement links TRBV19 to TRBJ2-2; either TRBD1 or TRBD2 may fit D (5 bases each). Per germline, CDR1 LNHDA and CDR2 SQIVND (reference sequence). Trimming removed 3 bases from V and 3 bases from J, with 8 bases in between. CDR3 length: 14 amino acids. The CDR3 region is CASSMGEYTGELFF. Here the CDR3 DNA reads TGTGCCAGTAGTATGGGGGAGTACACCGGGGAGCTGTTTTTT. The whole variable domain, remainder taken from reference TRBV19 and TRBJ2-2, is DGGITQSPKYLFRKEGQNVTLSCEQNLNHDAMYWYRQDPGQGLRLIYYSQIVNDFQKGDIAEGYSVSREKKESFPLTVTSAQKNPTAFYLCASSMGEYTGELFFGEGSRLTVL.

The chain couples TRBV25-1 to TRBJ1-2, with a tentative D call TRBD1 (5 bases). Looked up from germline, CDR1 is MGHDK and CDR2 is SYGVNS. Trimming removed 1 base at V and 4 bases at J, with 13 bases between. The CDR3 totals 15 residues. The DNA of the CDR3 is TGTGCCAGCAGTGAATTGGGGCAGGAGTTCTATGGCTACACCTTC. It translates to CASSELGQEFYGYTF.

This clone has a handful of counts. The chain couples TRBV27 to TRBJ1-6; D possibly corresponds to TRBD1 (5 bases). Germline V CDR1 and CDR2: MNHEY, SMNVEV (reference sequence). The CDR3 runs to 12 residues. Trimming removed 3 bases at V and 9 bases at J, with 6 bases between. CDR3 sequence: CASSFTGSPLHF. The CDR3 nucleotides are TGTGCCAGCAGTTTTACAGGTTCACCCCTCCACTTT.

The genes are TRBV9 and TRBJ1-3; possible D gene TRBD1, 6 bases. Trimming cost V 0 bases and J 0 bases, with 10 bases left between them. CDR1 and CDR2 from the germline V gene are SGDLS and YYNGEE. The CDR3 covers 16 residues. The CDR3 is CASSVGQDASGNTIYF. The CDR3, as DNA: TGTGCCAGCAGCGTAGGACAGGATGCCTCTGGAAACACCATATATTTT. Supplemented by reference TRBV9 and TRBJ1-3, the full variable domain reads DSGVTQTPKHLITATGQRVTLRCSPRSGDLSVYWYQQSLDQGLQFLIQYYNGEERAKGNILERFSAQQFPDLHSELNLSSLELGDSALYFCASSVGQDASGNTIYFGEGSWLTVV.

In its sample, this clone was seen once. CDR3 sequence: CASLKTRTGDLQETQYF. CDR3 DNA sequence: TGTGCCAGCTTAAAAACGAGGACAGGGGACCTACAAGAGACCCAGTACTTC. This chain connects TRBV18 to TRBJ2-5; the match to TRBD1 covers 9 bases. Per the germline V gene, CDR1 is KGHSH and CDR2 is LQKENI. V lost 7 bases to trimming and J lost 2 bases; unmatched junction nucleotides: 14. The CDR3 has 17 residues.

The V call is TRBV4-3, the J call TRBJ1-6; D remains unclear. The CDR3 length is 15 residues. CDR1 and CDR2 from the germline V gene are LGHNA and YSLEER. Trimming pared 1 base from V and 10 bases from J, leaving 14 bases between. For the CDR3, the DNA is TGCGCCAGCAGCCAAGGGCGGGAGATGGGGTCACCCCTCCACTTT. Translation gives CASSQGREMGSPLHF.

V is TRBV25-1 and J is TRBJ2-2; D remains unclear. Per the germline V gene, CDR1 is MGHDK and CDR2 is SYGVNS. Deletions cut 2 bases from V and 3 bases from J, with 7 bases between. The CDR3 spans 14 residues. CDR3 nucleotides: TGTGCCAGCAGTGAACGCCGGGACACCGGGGAGCTGTTTTTT. Its translation: CASSERRDTGELFF.

This clone turned up a few times. V usage is TRBV5-1 and J usage is TRBJ2-2; no reliable D call. Trimming pared 1 base from V and 6 bases from J, leaving 7 bases between. The germline V gene encodes CDR1 SGHRS and CDR2 YFSETQ. The CDR3 has 13 amino acids. The CDR3 sequence is CASSLQVPGELFF. CDR3 coding DNA: TGCGCCAGCAGCTTGCAGGTCCCCGGGGAGCTGTTTTTT.

The CDR3: CASSQDRANQETQYF. CDR3 nucleotide sequence: TGTGCCAGCTCTCAGGACAGGGCTAACCAAGAGACCCAGTACTTC. The V and J genes are TRBV18 and TRBJ2-5, with 8 bases fitting TRBD1. The J segment lost 0 bases and the V segment lost 6 bases, leaving 6 bases of the junction unmatched. Per the germline V gene, CDR1 is KGHSH and CDR2 is LQKENI. This CDR3 is built from 15 residues.

This sequence joins TRBV7-8 and TRBJ2-5; 9 bases are shared with TRBD2. This CDR3 comprises 16 residues. Trimming removed 1 base from V and 4 bases from J; junction bases left unmatched: 7. CDR1 is SGHVS, CDR2 FQNEAQ, per germline. The CDR3 spells CASSLGAGGPRETQYF. CDR3 DNA sequence: TGTGCCAGCAGCTTAGGTGCGGGGGGGCCTCGAGAGACCCAGTACTTC.

This clone was seen once. The J gene is TRBJ2-1, the V gene TRBV12-3 or TRBV12-4, with no clear D. The CDR3 loop spans 12 amino acids. Trimming stripped 6 bases from V and 2 bases from J, with 5 bases between. The CDR3 coding sequence is TGTGCCAGCAGCCGGACCTACAATGAGCAGTTCTTC. Translated, it gives CASSRTYNEQFF.

The chain carries TRBV2 and TRBJ1-5, with D possibly TRBD1 on 5 matching bases. From germline, CDR1 is SNHLY and CDR2 FYNNEI. V shed 3 bases and J shed 4 bases, with 16 bases lying between them. The CDR3 has 16 amino acids. The CDR3 protein is CASSDRANSRNQPQHF. The DNA for the CDR3 is TGTGCCAGCAGTGACAGGGCGAACTCCCGAAATCAGCCCCAGCATTTT.

This clone came up a few times. The rearrangement joins TRBV2 to TRBJ1-1, with D unresolved. With 8 bases removed from V and 0 bases from J, the gap between germline ends came to 10 bases. CDR1 SNHLY and CDR2 FYNNEI come from the germline V gene. The CDR3 is 13 residues long. CDR3 amino acids: CASQAYMNTEAFF. DNA for the CDR3: TGTGCCAGCCAGGCATATATGAACACTGAAGCTTTCTTT.

The V and J genes are TRBV3-1 (or the pseudogene TRBV3-2) and TRBJ2-5, with 8 bases lining up with TRBD1. This CDR3 comprises 12 residues. The trim removed 6 bases at V and 7 bases at J, leaving 4 bases unmatched. Germline lookup yields CDR1 LGHDT and CDR2 YNNKEL (reference sequence). This CDR3 is CASRTGTGTQYF. CDR3 nucleotides: TGTGCCAGCAGAACCGGGACAGGGACCCAGTACTTC.

The chain joins TRBV3-1 (or the pseudogene TRBV3-2) to TRBJ1-1, with a tentative D call TRBD1 (5 bases). Per germline, CDR1 LGHDT and CDR2 YNNKEL (reference sequence). The V end lost 2 bases, the J end lost 4 bases, and 11 bases lay between the germline ends. The CDR3 is 14 amino acids. Here the CDR3 DNA reads TGTGCCAGCAGCCAAAGGCTAGGGGTCACTGAAGCTTTCTTT. Its translation: CASSQRLGVTEAFF.

V is TRBV24-1 and J is TRBJ2-5; the D gene is possibly TRBD2 (6 bases). V was clipped by 4 bases and J by 2 bases, with 16 bases between them. The CDR3 is made up of 16 amino acids. Per germline, CDR1 KGHDR and CDR2 SFDVKD. The CDR3 spells CATSEGGHEGQETQYF. DNA of the CDR3: TGTGCCACCAGTGAGGGGGGTCACGAGGGGCAAGAGACCCAGTACTTC.

The rearrangement uses TRBV5-1 and TRBJ2-2, with D possibly matching TRBD1 (6 bases). Germline assignment: CDR1 SGHRS and CDR2 YFSETQ. This CDR3 region has 14 residues. The germline V and J ends were trimmed by 6 bases and 6 bases, with 15 bases remaining between them. CDR3 DNA: TGCGCCAGCAACACCCTAACAGGGCCCGGGGAGCTGTTTTTT. Protein product: CASNTLTGPGELFF.